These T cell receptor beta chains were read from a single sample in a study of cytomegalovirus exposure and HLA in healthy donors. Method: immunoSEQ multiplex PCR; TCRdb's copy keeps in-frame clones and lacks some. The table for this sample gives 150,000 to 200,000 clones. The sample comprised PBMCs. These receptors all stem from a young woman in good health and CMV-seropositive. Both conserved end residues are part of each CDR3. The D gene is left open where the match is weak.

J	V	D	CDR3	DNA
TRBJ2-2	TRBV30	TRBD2	CAWRLAGSTGELFF	TGTGCCTGGAGGCTAGCGGGGTCGACCGGGGAGCTGTTTTTT
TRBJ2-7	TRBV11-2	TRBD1	CASSPLSRASGTDYEQYF	TGTGCCAGCAGCCCTCTTAGTCGCGCTTCCGGGACAGACTACGAGCAGTACTTC
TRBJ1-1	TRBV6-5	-	CASSYGVGAHTEAFF	TGTGCCAGCAGTTACGGGGTGGGGGCCCACACTGAAGCTTTCTTT
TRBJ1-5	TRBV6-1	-	CASSGRQGYSNQPQHF	TGTGCCAGCAGTGGCAGGCAAGGTTATAGCAATCAGCCCCAGCATTTT
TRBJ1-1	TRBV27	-	CASSLSIRGGGTEAFF	TGTGCCAGCAGTTTATCGATCCGAGGCGGCGGCACTGAAGCTTTCTTT
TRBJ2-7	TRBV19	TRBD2	CASSKAGGPVEQYF	TGTGCCAGTAGTAAGGCGGGAGGGCCAGTAGAGCAGTACTTC
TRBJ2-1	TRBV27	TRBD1	CASSSGTGNNEQFF	TGTGCCAGCAGCTCCGGGACAGGGAACAATGAGCAGTTCTTC
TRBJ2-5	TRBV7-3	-	CASSQTSQETQYF	TGTGCCAGCAGCCAGACTAGCCAAGAGACCCAGTACTTC
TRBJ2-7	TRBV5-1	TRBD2	CASSQQVGGSYEQYF	TGCGCCAGCAGCCAGCAGGTAGGCGGGAGTTACGAGCAGTACTTC
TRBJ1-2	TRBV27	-	CASSSLAGYTF	TGTGCCAGCAGTTCACTAGCTGGCTACACCTTC
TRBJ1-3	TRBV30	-	CAWSARGSGNTIYF	TGTGCCTGGAGTGCCCGGGGATCTGGAAACACCATATATTTT
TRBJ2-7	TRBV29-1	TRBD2	CSVTRGRGPYEQYF	TGCAGCGTTACCCGAGGGAGGGGCCCCTACGAGCAGTACTTC
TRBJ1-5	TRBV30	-	CAWKRGGGGSNQPQHF	TGTGCCTGGAAAAGGGGGGGAGGGGGGAGCAATCAGCCCCAGCATTTT
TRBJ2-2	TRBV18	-	CASSPSNTGELFF	TGTGCCAGCTCACCCTCGAACACCGGGGAGCTGTTTTTT
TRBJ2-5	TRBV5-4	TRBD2	CASSLGGRVQETQYF	TGTGCCAGCAGCTTAGGCGGGAGGGTCCAAGAGACCCAGTACTTC
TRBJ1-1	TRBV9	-	CASSVAGGAPSPMNTEAFF	TGTGCCAGCAGCGTAGCGGGGGGGGCCCCTTCCCCTATGAACACTGAAGCTTTCTTT
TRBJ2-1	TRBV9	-	CASSVAGGSYNEQFF	TGTGCCAGCAGCGTAGCCGGGGGCTCCTACAATGAGCAGTTCTTC
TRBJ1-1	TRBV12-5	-	CASGLGLLGGVGEAFF	TGTGCTAGTGGTTTGGGACTCCTCGGGGGAGTCGGTGAAGCTTTCTTT
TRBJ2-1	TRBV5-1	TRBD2	CASSWGLAGEYNEQFF	TGCGCCAGCAGCTGGGGACTAGCGGGAGAATACAATGAGCAGTTCTTC
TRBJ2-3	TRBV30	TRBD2	CAWSVLAGVVDTQYF	TGTGCCTGGAGTGTACTAGCGGGGGTTGTGGATACGCAGTATTTT
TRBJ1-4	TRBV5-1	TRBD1	CASSSRQGAEKLFF	TGCGCCAGCAGCTCCCGACAGGGGGCTGAAAAACTGTTTTTT
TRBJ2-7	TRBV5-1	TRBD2	CASSRWGLAGGDEQYF	TGCGCCAGCAGCCGATGGGGACTAGCGGGAGGGGACGAGCAGTACTTC
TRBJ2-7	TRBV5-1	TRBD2	CASSLWGGNDIEDEQYF	TGCGCCAGCAGCTTGTGGGGGGGGAATGACATCGAGGACGAGCAGTACTTC
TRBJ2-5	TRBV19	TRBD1	CASRDRVQETQYF	TGTGCCAGTAGGGACAGGGTTCAAGAGACCCAGTACTTC
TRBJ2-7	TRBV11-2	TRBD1	CASSSYQTWDRGSYEQYF	TGTGCCAGCAGCAGTTATCAAACCTGGGACAGGGGCTCCTACGAGCAGTACTTC
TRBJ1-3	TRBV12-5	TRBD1	CASGSTPTRGLPGNTIYF	TGTGCTAGTGGTTCCACTCCAACCAGGGGGCTCCCTGGAAACACCATATATTTT